This T cell receptor beta chain was identified in a study of naive and memory T cell subsets. The CDR3 length is 19 residues. Germline CDR1 reads SGHTA; CDR2 reads FQGNSA. V lost 3 bases, J lost 0 bases, and 13 bases stayed unmatched. General study results and limits: Naive repertoires, especially CD8, held a few larger clonotypes, possibly memory cells re-expressing CD45RA.

An equimolar mix of two oligonucleotides served as the beta constant-region primer for TRBC1 and TRBC2. Four rounds of PCR amplified the ligated cDNA using nested alpha and beta constant-region primers plus SP2. TCRdb re-called the UMI-ligation and nested PCR reads through MiXCR, storing one row per CDR3 protein. The sample yields over 110,000 distinct CDR3 sequences, about 20% seen once. CD4 T cells were positively selected, then CD8 T cells from the CD4-negative fraction. On this clonotype: What it binds is not known.

The material sequenced was naive CD8+ T cells from blood. The chain couples TRBV7-2 to TRBJ2-1, with TRBD2 matching 8 bases. This TCR came from a human donor in good health. The CDR3: CASSFLSAGGFYSYNEQFF. As DNA, the CDR3 is TGTGCCAGCAGCTTTCTTTCGGCGGGAGGCTTCTACTCCTACAATGAGCAGTTCTTC.